This T cell receptor (beta chain) was captured by sequencing in a study of PD-1 blockade in classical Hodgkin lymphoma. Comment on this clone: Its matching antigen is unknown.

This CDR3 has 14 amino acids. CDR1 WNHNN and CDR2 SYGVQD come from the germline V gene (reference sequence). Unmatched junction bases numbered 5, after V lost 4 bases and J lost 6 bases. General study findings and limits: Relapsed/refractory patients reportedly had the lowest baseline TCR diversity, below newly diagnosed patients, who were below healthy donors.

The protocol was immunoSEQ multiplex PCR, while the TCRdb copy is restricted to in-frame clones and leaves out a portion. Among tens of thousands of clones listed, around 83% were seen once. Documented time point: cycle 4 day 1 (C4D1), after more than 5 weeks of nivolumab. Following autologous stem cell transplantation, relapse occurred in every patient, and exposure to brentuximab vedotin varied. Magnetic negative selection was used to purify CD4+ T cells from thawed PBMCs. Complete response, partial response or progressive disease was each patient's best response. This TCR derives from a human donor with classical Hodgkin lymphoma. The material sequenced was CD4+ T cells from blood, taken before the fourth cycle of nivolumab. The gene calls are TRBV10-1 and TRBJ2-7, with 11 bases that match TRBD1. The CDR3 bases are TGCGCCAGCAGTGGGACAGGGGGCTTCTCCGAGCAGTACTTC. It yields the protein CASSGTGGFSEQYF.